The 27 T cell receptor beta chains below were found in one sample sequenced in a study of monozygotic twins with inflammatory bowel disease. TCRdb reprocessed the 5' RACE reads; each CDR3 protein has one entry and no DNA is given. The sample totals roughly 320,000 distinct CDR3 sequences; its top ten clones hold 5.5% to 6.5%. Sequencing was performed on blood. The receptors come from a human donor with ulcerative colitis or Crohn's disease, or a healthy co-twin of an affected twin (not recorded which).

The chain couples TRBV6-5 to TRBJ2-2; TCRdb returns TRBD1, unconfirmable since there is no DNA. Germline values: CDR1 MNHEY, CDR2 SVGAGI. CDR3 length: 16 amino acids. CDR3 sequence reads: CASSNRQRGFAGELFF.

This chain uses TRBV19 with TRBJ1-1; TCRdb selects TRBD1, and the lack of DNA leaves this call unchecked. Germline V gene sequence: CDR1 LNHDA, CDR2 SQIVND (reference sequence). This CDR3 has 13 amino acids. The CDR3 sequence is CASSISGYTEAFF.

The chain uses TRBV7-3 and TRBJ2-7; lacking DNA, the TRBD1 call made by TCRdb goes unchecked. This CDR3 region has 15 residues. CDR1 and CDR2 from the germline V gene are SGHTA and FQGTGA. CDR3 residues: CASSLGQGPIYEQYF.

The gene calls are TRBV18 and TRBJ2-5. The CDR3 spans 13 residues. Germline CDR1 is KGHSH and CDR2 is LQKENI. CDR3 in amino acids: CASSLRLKETQYF.

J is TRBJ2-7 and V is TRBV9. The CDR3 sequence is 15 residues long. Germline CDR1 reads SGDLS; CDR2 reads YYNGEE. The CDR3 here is CASSVGAEPLYEQYF. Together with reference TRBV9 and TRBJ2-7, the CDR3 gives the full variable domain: DSGVTQTPKHLITATGQRVTLRCSPRSGDLSVYWYQQSLDQGLQFLIQYYNGEERAKGNILERFSAQQFPDLHSELNLSSLELGDSALYFCASSVGAEPLYEQYFGPGTRLTVT.

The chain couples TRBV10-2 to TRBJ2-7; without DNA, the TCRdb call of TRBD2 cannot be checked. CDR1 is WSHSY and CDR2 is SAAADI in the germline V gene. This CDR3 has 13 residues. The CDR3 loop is CASNSGSSYEQYF.

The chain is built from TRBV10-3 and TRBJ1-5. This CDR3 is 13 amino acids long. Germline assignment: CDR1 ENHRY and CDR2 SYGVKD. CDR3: CAISESLNQPQHF.

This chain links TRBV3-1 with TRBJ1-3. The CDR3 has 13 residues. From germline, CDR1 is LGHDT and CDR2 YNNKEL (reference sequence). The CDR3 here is CASSQTRGNTIYF.

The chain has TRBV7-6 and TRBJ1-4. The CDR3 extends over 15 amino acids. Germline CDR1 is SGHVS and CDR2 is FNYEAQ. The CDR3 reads CASTGGWEDNEKLFF.

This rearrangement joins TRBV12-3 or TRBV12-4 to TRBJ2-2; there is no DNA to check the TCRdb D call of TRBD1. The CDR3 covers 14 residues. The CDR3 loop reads CASSYRGTGGELFF.

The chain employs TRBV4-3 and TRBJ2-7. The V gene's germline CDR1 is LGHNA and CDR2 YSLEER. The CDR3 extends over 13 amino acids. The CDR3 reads CASSQDSTYEQYF.

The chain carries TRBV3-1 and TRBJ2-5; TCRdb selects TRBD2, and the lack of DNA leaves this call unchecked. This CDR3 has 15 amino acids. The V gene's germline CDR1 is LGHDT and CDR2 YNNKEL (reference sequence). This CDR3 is CASSQGRLGIETQYF.

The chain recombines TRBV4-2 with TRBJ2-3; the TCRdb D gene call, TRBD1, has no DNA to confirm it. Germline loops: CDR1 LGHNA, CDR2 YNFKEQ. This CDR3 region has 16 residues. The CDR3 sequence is CASSQGGTGSTDTQYF.

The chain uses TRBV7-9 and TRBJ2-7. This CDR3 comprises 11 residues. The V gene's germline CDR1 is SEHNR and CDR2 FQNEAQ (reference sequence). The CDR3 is CASSLMNEQYF. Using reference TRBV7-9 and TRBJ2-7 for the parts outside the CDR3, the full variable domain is DTGVSQNPRHKITKRGQNVTFRCDPISEHNRLYWYRQTLGQGPEFLTYFQNEAQLEKSRLLSDRFSAERPKGSFSTLEIQRTEQGDSAMYLCASSLMNEQYFGPGTRLTVT.

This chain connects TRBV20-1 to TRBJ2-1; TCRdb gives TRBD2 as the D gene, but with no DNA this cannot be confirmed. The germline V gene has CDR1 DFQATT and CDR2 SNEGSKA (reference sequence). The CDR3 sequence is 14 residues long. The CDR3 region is CSASSGPAYNEQFF.

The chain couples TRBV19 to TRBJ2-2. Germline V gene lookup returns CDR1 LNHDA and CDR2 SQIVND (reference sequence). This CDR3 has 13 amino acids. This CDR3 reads CASLTPNTGELFF.

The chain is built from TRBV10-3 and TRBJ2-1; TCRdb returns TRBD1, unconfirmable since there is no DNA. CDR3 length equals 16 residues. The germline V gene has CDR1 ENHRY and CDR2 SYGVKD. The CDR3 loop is CAISGGTGRLYNEQFF.

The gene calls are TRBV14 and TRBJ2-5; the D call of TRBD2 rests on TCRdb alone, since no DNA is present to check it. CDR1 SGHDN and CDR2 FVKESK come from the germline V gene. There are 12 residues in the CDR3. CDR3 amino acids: CASSQGRGTQYF.

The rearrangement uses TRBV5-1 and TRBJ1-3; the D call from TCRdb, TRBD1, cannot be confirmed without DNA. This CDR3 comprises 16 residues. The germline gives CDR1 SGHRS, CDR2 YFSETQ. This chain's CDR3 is CASSPQGASSGNTIYF.

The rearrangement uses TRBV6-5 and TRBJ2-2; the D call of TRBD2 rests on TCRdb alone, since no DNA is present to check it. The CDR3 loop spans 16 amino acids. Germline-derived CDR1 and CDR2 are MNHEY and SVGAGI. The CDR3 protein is CASSFLAGGPTGELFF.

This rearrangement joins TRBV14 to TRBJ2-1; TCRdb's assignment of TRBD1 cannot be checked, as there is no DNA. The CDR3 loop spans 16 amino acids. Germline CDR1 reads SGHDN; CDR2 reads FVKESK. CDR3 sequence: CASSQFPGQGSDEQFF.

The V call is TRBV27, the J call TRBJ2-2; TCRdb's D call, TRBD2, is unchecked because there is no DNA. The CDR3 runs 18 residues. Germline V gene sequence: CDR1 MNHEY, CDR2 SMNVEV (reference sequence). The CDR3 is CASSLEGFWRGGLGELFF.

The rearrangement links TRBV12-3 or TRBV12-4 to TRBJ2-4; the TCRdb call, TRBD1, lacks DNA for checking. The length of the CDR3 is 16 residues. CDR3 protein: CASDPGQGAGKNIQYF.

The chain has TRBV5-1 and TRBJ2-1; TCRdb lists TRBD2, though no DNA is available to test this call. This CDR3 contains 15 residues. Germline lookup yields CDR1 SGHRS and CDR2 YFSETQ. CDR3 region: CASSYGAGGYNEQFF. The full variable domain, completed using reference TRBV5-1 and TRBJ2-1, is KAGVTQTPRYLIKTRGQQVTLSCSPISGHRSVSWYQQTPGQGLQFLFEYFSETQRNKGNFPGRFSGRQFSNSRSEMNVSTLELGDSALYLCASSYGAGGYNEQFFGPGTRLTVL.

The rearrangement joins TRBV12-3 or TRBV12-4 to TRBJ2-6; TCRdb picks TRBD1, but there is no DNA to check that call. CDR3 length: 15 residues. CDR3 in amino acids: CASSFPGAGANVLTF.

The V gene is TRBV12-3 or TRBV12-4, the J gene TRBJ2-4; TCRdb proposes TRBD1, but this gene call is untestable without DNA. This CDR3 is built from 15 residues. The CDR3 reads CASSFDRALRNIQYF.

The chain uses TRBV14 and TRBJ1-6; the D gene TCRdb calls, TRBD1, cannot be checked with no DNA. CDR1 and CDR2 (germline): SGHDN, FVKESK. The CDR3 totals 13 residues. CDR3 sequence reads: CASSQAPGSPLHF.